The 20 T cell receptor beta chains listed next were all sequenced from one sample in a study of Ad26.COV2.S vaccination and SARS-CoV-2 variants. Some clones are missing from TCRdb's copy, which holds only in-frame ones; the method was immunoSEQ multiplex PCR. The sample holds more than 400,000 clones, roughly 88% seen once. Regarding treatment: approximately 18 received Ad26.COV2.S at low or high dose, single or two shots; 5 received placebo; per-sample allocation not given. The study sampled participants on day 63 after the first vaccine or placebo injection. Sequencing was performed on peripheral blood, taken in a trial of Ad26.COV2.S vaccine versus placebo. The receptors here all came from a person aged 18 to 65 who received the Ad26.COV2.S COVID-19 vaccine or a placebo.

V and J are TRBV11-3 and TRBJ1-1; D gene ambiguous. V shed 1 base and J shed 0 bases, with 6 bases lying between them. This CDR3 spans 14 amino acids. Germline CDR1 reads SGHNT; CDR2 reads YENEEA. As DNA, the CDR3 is TGTGCCAGCAGCTTAGGGACCATGAACACTGAAGCTTTCTTT. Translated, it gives CASSLGTMNTEAFF.

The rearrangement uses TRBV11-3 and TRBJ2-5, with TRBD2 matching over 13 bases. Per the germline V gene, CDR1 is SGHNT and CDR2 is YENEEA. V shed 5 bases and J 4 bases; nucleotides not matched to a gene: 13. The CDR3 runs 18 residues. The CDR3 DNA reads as TGTGCCAGCAGCCGAGGGACTAGCGGGGATCCGGGGAGAGAGACCCAGTACTTC. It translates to CASSRGTSGDPGRETQYF.

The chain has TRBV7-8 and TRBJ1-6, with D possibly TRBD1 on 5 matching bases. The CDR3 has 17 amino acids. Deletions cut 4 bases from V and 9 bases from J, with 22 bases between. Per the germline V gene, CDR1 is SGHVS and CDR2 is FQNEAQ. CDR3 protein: CASSSATGGTEGSPLHF. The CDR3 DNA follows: TGTGCCAGCAGCTCGGCGACGGGGGGTACGGAAGGTTCACCCCTCCACTTT. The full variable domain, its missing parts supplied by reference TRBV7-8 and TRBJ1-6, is GAGVSQSPRYKVAKRGQDVALRCDPISGHVSLFWYQQALGQGPEFLTYFQNEAQLDKSGLPSDRFFAERPEGSVSTLKIQRTQQEDSAVYLCASSSATGGTEGSPLHFGNGTRLTVT.

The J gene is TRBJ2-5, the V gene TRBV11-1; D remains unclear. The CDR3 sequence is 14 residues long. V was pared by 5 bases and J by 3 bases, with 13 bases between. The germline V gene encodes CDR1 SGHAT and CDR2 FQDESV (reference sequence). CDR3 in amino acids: CASSLAQEKETQYF. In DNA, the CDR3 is TGTGCCAGCAGCCTCGCGCAGGAAAAAGAGACCCAGTACTTC.

The CDR3 coding sequence is TGTGCCAGCAGTTTAAGACAGGGGGGCGACGAGCAGTACTTC. Its protein product is CASSLRQGGDEQYF. The chain joins TRBV28 to TRBJ2-7, with TRBD1 matching 9 bases. Germline assignment: CDR1 MDHEN and CDR2 SYDVKM. V dropped 2 bases and J dropped 5; count of bases not matched to a gene: 4. The CDR3 loop spans 14 amino acids.

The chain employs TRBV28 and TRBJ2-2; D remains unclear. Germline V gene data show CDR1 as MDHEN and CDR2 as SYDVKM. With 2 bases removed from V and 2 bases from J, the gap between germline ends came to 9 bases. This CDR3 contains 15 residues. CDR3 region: CASSLATPNTGELFF. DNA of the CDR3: TGTGCCAGCAGTTTAGCGACCCCTAACACCGGGGAGCTGTTTTTT.

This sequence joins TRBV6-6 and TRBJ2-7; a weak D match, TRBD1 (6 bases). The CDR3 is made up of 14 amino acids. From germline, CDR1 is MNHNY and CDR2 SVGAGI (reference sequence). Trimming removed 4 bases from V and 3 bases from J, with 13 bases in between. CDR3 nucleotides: TGTGCCAGCAGTTGGCAGGGGATCAGCTACGAGCAGTACTTC. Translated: CASSWQGISYEQYF.

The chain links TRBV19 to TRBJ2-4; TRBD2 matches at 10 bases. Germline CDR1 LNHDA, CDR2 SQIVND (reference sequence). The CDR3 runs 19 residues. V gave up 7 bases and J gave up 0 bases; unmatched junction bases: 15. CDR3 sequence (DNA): TGTGCCAGTACTCTAGTACTAGCGGGACCCCTCATAGCCAAAAACATTCAGTACTTC. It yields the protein CASTLVLAGPLIAKNIQYF.

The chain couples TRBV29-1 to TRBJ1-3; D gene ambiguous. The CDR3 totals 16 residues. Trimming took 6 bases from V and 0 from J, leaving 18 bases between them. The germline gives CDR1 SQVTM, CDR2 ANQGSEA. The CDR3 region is CSVLSRLESSGNTIYF. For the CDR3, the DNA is TGCAGCGTCCTGTCGCGGTTGGAAAGCTCTGGAAACACCATATATTTT. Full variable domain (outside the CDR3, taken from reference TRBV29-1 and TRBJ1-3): SAVISQKPSRDICQRGTSLTIQCQVDSQVTMMFWYRQQPGQSLTLIATANQGSEATYESGFVIDKFPISRPNLTFSTLTVSNMSPEDSSIYLCSVLSRLESSGNTIYFGEGSWLTVV.

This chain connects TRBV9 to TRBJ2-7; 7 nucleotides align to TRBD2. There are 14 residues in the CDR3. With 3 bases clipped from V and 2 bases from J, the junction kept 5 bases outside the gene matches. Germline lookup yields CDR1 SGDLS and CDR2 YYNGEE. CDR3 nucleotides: TGTGCCAGCAGCGCCTTTGGGGGGGCCTACGAGCAGTACTTC. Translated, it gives CASSAFGGAYEQYF.

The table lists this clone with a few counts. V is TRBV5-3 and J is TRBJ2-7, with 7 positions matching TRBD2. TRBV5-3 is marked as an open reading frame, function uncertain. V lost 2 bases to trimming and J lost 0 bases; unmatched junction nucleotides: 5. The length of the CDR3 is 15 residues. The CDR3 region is CARSFLAAASYEQYF. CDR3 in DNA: TGTGCCAGAAGCTTTCTAGCGGCAGCCTCCTACGAGCAGTACTTC.

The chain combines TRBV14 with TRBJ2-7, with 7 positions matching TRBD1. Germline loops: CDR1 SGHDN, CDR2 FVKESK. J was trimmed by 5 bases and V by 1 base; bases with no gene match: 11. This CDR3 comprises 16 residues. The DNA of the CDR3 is TGTGCCAGCAGCCAAGCCGACAGGGTAAGTTCCCACGAGCAGTACTTC. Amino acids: CASSQADRVSSHEQYF.

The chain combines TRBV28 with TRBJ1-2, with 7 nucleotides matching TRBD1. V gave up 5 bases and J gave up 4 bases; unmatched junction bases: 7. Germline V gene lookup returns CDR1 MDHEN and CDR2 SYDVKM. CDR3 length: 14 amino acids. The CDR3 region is CASSGSTGTYGYTF. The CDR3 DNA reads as TGTGCCAGCAGTGGATCGACAGGGACCTATGGCTACACCTTC.

The CDR3 region has the DNA TGTGCCAGCAGCCAAGGGGCTTTAGGAAAGACCCAGTACTTC. Translating it yields CASSQGALGKTQYF. The J gene is TRBJ2-5, the V gene TRBV28; a possible D gene is TRBD1 (5 bases). The germline V gene has CDR1 MDHEN and CDR2 SYDVKM. The length of the CDR3 is 14 residues. The V end was cut by 6 bases, the J end by 6 bases, with 17 bases between.

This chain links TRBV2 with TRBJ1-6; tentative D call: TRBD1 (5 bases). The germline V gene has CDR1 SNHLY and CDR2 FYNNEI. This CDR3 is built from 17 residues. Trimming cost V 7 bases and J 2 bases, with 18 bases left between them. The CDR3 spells CASTRDSVQPYNSPLHF. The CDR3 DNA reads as TGTGCCAGCACCAGAGACAGTGTTCAACCCTATAATTCACCCCTCCACTTT.

The CDR3 sequence: CASSLKGTGRPYYNEQFF. CDR3 DNA sequence: TGTGCCAGCAGCTTAAAGGGCACGGGGCGGCCCTACTACAATGAGCAGTTCTTC. V is TRBV7-3 and J is TRBJ2-1; D tentatively reads TRBD1 or TRBD2 (5 bases each). V shed 1 base and J shed 3 bases, with 19 bases lying between them. Germline values: CDR1 SGHTA, CDR2 FQGTGA. The CDR3 length is 18 residues.

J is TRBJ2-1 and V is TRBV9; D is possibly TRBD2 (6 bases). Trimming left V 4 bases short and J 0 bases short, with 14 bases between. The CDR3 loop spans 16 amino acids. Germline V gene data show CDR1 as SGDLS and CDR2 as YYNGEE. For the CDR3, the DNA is TGTGCCAGCAGCCCCGGAGGAGGGACCTCCTACAATGAGCAGTTCTTC. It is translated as CASSPGGGTSYNEQFF.

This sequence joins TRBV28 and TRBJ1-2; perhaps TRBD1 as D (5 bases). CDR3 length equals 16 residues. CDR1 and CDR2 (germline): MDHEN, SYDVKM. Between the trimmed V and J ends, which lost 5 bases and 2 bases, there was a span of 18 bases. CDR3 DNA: TGTGCCAGCAGTCTAAGCGTGGGGCAGGGCAACTATGGCTACACCTTC. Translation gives CASSLSVGQGNYGYTF.

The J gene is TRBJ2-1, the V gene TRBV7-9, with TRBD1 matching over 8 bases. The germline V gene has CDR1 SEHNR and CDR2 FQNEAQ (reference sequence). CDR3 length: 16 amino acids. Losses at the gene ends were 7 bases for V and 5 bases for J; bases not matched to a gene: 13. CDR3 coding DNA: TGTGCCAGCACCAAAGATGTGGGACAGGTGAACAATGAGCAGTTCTTC. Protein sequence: CASTKDVGQVNNEQFF.

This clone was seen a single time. The CDR3 bases are TGCGCCAGCAGCCAAGGTGGACAGAGCTCTGGAAACACCATATATTTT. Translating gives CASSQGGQSSGNTIYF. J is TRBJ1-3 and V is TRBV4-1; D is perhaps TRBD1 (6 bases). CDR1 and CDR2 from the germline V gene are MGHRA and YSYEKL. This CDR3 is built from 16 residues. Trimming shortened V by 1 base and J by 0 bases, and 10 bases separated the two germline ends.